This T cell receptor beta chain was profiled in a study of cytomegalovirus exposure and HLA in healthy donors. On the study more broadly: Sequencing of 150 million to 200 million T cells in an earlier analysis found around 110 million unique TCR beta sequences.

The PCR contained 60 Vbeta and 13 Jbeta primers. Repertoires were generated with immunoSEQ multiplex PCR, while TCRdb's copy carries only in-frame clones and drops some. The sample holds about 160,000 clones, around 76% seen once. Study findings and constraints: One cluster of highly shared sequence variants probably arose as a sequencing artifact. A later analysis linked a missense variant in DCLRE1C to the trimming of TCR beta V and J genes. It emerged from a later analysis that several of the most significant clusters appeared to be linked to common viral pathogens.

With respect to this clone: Its antigen remains unknown.

The material sequenced was PBMCs. The source is a woman in her 40s in good health and CMV-seronegative.

CDR3 residues: CASSELGAVGELFF. CDR3 coding DNA: TGTGCCAGCAGTGAGTTAGGGGCGGTTGGGGAGCTGTTTTTT. J is TRBJ2-2 and V is TRBV6-1; maybe TRBD1 (5 bases). The CDR3 covers 14 residues. CDR1 MNHNS and CDR2 SASEGT come from the germline V gene. Between the trimmed V and J ends, which lost 3 bases and 8 bases, there was a span of 13 bases.